The 20 T cell receptor beta chains in this list originate from one sample, sequenced in a study of shared clonotypes between healthy human individuals. The naive CD8 fraction comprised CD45RO-negative cells positively selected for CCR7 and excluded terminally differentiated effector memory CD45RA+ cells. Clones were read by immunoSEQ multiplex PCR, and TCRdb kept only the in-frame ones, dropping some. The sample has about 800,000 clones; about 96% are singletons. The sequenced sample was naive CD8+ T cells sorted from blood. All receptors come from a man between 25 and 39 years old in good health.

This chain joins TRBV11-3 and TRBJ2-2; D tentatively reads TRBD1 or TRBD2 (5 bases each). Trimming stripped 7 bases from V and 4 bases from J, with 10 bases between. Germline-derived CDR1 and CDR2 are SGHNT and YENEEA. This CDR3 comprises 13 residues. The CDR3 DNA follows: TGTGCCAGCATGAGGGGTATCACCGGGGAGCTGTTTTTT. It specifies CASMRGITGELFF.

This rearrangement joins TRBV2 to TRBJ2-1; D gene uncertain. CDR1 and CDR2 (germline): SNHLY, FYNNEI. This CDR3 has 13 amino acids. The V and J ends lost 1 base and 7 bases respectively, with 8 bases between them. The CDR3 here is CASSEGALNEQFF. The CDR3 region has the DNA TGTGCCAGCAGTGAAGGGGCATTGAATGAGCAGTTCTTC.

J is TRBJ2-3 and V is TRBV7-3, with D uncertain. The length of the CDR3 is 14 residues. The V end was cut by 5 bases, the J end by 6 bases, with 15 bases between. Germline values: CDR1 SGHTA, CDR2 FQGTGA. The CDR3 DNA is TGTGCCAGCAGCATGAACGGACGACGGGATACGCAGTATTTT. This codes for CASSMNGRRDTQYF.

This clone appeared once. The CDR3 region is CASSLYSALMNTEAFF. CDR3 DNA: TGTGCCAGCAGTTTATACAGCGCGCTTATGAACACTGAAGCTTTCTTT. The gene calls are TRBV28 and TRBJ1-1; no clear D. CDR1 and CDR2 from the germline V gene are MDHEN and SYDVKM. This CDR3 spans 16 amino acids. V gave up 1 base and J gave up 0 bases, with 12 bases separating them.

V is TRBV7-9 and J is TRBJ2-7; 10 bases map to TRBD1. With V trimmed by 5 bases and J by 4 bases, 17 bases remained unmatched. The V gene's germline CDR1 is SEHNR and CDR2 FQNEAQ (reference sequence). The CDR3 has 18 residues. The CDR3 DNA is TGTGCCAGCAGCCCCCGGGACAGGGGCGCGGGGAACCCTTACGAGCAGTACTTC. Its translation is CASSPRDRGAGNPYEQYF.

The chain combines TRBV9 with TRBJ2-2, with 10 bases that match TRBD2. The CDR3 has 16 residues. Germline CDR1 reads SGDLS; CDR2 reads YYNGEE. V shed 2 bases, J shed 8 bases, and the junction held 9 bases outside the gene matches. The CDR3 DNA reads as TGTGCCAGCAGCGTTGGGACTAGCGTGATTCCGGGGGAGCTGTTTTTT. It yields the protein CASSVGTSVIPGELFF.

The chain has TRBV27 and TRBJ2-1; TRBD2 might be the D (6 bases). The V gene's germline CDR1 is MNHEY and CDR2 SMNVEV (reference sequence). CDR3 size: 12 residues. The germline V and J ends were trimmed by 6 bases and 10 bases, with 13 bases remaining between them. CDR3 loop: CASSSRRAEQFF. CDR3 bases: TGTGCCAGCAGCTCGAGGAGGGCCGAGCAGTTCTTC.

The chain uses TRBV19 and TRBJ2-7, with D hard to call. Trimming left V 8 bases short and J 2 bases short, with 10 bases between. In germline, CDR1 is LNHDA, CDR2 SQIVND (reference sequence). There are 12 residues in the CDR3. CDR3: CASSLGTYEQYF. CDR3 DNA sequence: TGTGCCAGTTCTCTGGGGACCTACGAGCAGTACTTC.

The gene calls are TRBV6-1 and TRBJ2-7; D might be TRBD1 (6 bases). Germline CDR1 is MNHNS and CDR2 is SASEGT. V shed 2 bases and J shed 3 bases, with 14 bases lying between them. The CDR3 has 15 residues. The CDR3 region is CASSESYRVFYEQYF. The CDR3 coding sequence is TGTGCCAGCAGTGAATCTTACAGGGTCTTCTACGAGCAGTACTTC.

This chain uses TRBV4-3 with TRBJ1-2; D not certain. CDR3 length: 16 amino acids. Germline values: CDR1 LGHNA, CDR2 YSLEER. V dropped 2 bases and J dropped 5 bases, with 18 bases sitting between them. CDR3 DNA: TGCGCCAGCAGCCAAACCACTTCTTCCCCCAATTATGGCTACACCTTC. It codes for CASSQTTSSPNYGYTF.

Points on this clone: At one end, the junction sequence differs from germline, possibly due to a read error. V and J are TRBV7-7 and TRBJ2-1; possible D gene TRBD1, 5 bases. There are 14 residues in the CDR3. Germline assignment: CDR1 SSHAT and CDR2 FNYEAQ (reference sequence). The CDR3 spells CASSLKGDLNEQFF. CDR3 in DNA: TGTGCTAGCAGCTTGAAAGGGGATCTCAATGAGCAGTTCTTC.

Of note for this clone: The same CDR3 is also encoded by other DNA sequences in this sample. The genes are TRBV6-5 and TRBJ2-5; maybe TRBD2 (6 bases). CDR1 MNHEY and CDR2 SVGAGI come from the germline V gene. This CDR3 comprises 13 residues. V lost 3 bases and J lost 4, with 9 bases in between. For the CDR3, the DNA is TGTGCCAGCAGTTATCTGGGGGGAGAGACCCAGTACTTC. Translating gives CASSYLGGETQYF.

The rearrangement joins TRBV19 to TRBJ1-3; 11 bases are shared with TRBD1. V shed 9 bases and J 3 bases; nucleotides not matched to a gene: 13. This CDR3 spans 17 amino acids. Germline CDR1 reads LNHDA; CDR2 reads SQIVND (reference sequence). CDR3 in DNA: TGTGCCAGACCCGGGACAGGGGGTATAGAGGATGGAAACACCATATATTTT. This encodes CARPGTGGIEDGNTIYF.

This chain uses TRBV14 with TRBJ1-1; TRBD1 might be the D (6 bases). V lost 0 bases, J lost 7 bases, and 12 bases lay in between. The CDR3 is 14 residues long. CDR1 SGHDN and CDR2 FVKESK come from the germline V gene. This chain's CDR3 is CASSQEEGGSEAFF. The CDR3 coding sequence is TGTGCCAGCAGCCAAGAGGAGGGGGGCAGTGAAGCTTTCTTT.

The chain links TRBV9 to TRBJ2-7; possible D gene TRBD2, 6 bases. Trimming removed 0 bases at V and 0 bases at J, with 10 bases between. The V gene's germline CDR1 is SGDLS and CDR2 YYNGEE. CDR3 length equals 15 residues. Written as DNA, the CDR3 is TGTGCCAGCAGCGTAGGGGACTCCATCTCCTACGAGCAGTACTTC. Translation gives CASSVGDSISYEQYF.

The V and J genes are TRBV27 and TRBJ2-1; 10 nucleotides match TRBD2. V lost 5 bases and J lost 5; bases outside the gene matches: 9. Germline CDR1 and CDR2: MNHEY and SMNVEV (reference sequence). The CDR3 has 16 residues. CDR3 sequence reads: CASSPEPSGSHNEQFF. CDR3 sequence (DNA): TGTGCCAGCAGTCCAGAACCTAGCGGGAGCCACAATGAGCAGTTCTTC.

The genes are TRBV19 and TRBJ2-7; TRBD2 is a possible D gene (6 bases). From germline, CDR1 is LNHDA and CDR2 SQIVND (reference sequence). V lost 4 bases and J lost 6, with 13 bases in between. This CDR3 is built from 13 residues. CDR3 sequence: CASSSYGGVEQYF. The CDR3 nucleotides are TGTGCCAGTAGTAGTTATGGCGGGGTCGAGCAGTACTTC. The full variable domain, completed using reference TRBV19 and TRBJ2-7, is DGGITQSPKYLFRKEGQNVTLSCEQNLNHDAMYWYRQDPGQGLRLIYYSQIVNDFQKGDIAEGYSVSREKKESFPLTVTSAQKNPTAFYLCASSSYGGVEQYFGPGTRLTVT.

The chain has TRBV27 and TRBJ2-3; D gene ambiguous. Germline lookup yields CDR1 MNHEY and CDR2 SMNVEV (reference sequence). CDR3 size: 13 residues. V lost 4 bases and J 0 bases, leaving 5 bases between the germline ends. CDR3: CASSYESTDTQYF. CDR3 nucleotides: TGTGCCAGCAGTTATGAGAGCACAGATACGCAGTATTTT.

J is TRBJ2-2 and V is TRBV10-1, with D perhaps matching TRBD1 or TRBD2 (5 bases each). CDR1 WNHNN and CDR2 SYGVQD come from the germline V gene (reference sequence). The V end lost 6 bases, the J end lost 2 bases, and 22 bases lay between the germline ends. The CDR3 length is 18 residues. Here the CDR3 DNA reads TGCGCCAGCAGCGAAAGACTCACCGGGACCCTTAACACCGGGGAGCTGTTTTTT. This encodes CASSERLTGTLNTGELFF.

The chain employs TRBV29-1 and TRBJ2-7; 12 positions agree with TRBD2. The CDR3 runs to 16 residues. Germline V CDR1 and CDR2: SQVTM, ANQGSEA. J gave up 2 bases and V 1 base, and 6 bases lay outside the gene matches. The CDR3 DNA reads TGCAGCGTTGAAGGTCTAGCGGGAGGGAGTACCTACGAGCAGTACTTC. As protein: CSVEGLAGGSTYEQYF.